These T cell receptor beta chains were read from a single sample in a study of cytomegalovirus exposure and HLA in healthy donors. Libraries were prepared by immunoSEQ multiplex PCR; TCRdb keeps only in-frame clonotypes and omits some of them. This table holds approximately 130,000 clones, approximately 86% found once. The sample consisted of PBMCs. Receptors were obtained from a boy aged 5 to 17 in good health and CMV-seronegative. Each CDR3 is given with its conserved first and last residue. D genes are given only for firm matches. Where a row states a size, it is once, few, many or the class of an expanded clone; other rows omit it.

size: once; J: TRBJ1-2; V: TRBV19; length: 13; D: TRBD1; DNA: TGTGCCAGTAGCCCCGGGACAGGCTATGGCTACACCTTC; CDR3: CASSPGTGYGYTF
size: -; J: TRBJ2-1; V: TRBV7-9; length: 17; D: TRBD1; DNA: TGTGCCAGCAGCTTAAGTGGGGACAGATTCTCCTACAATGAGCAGTTCTTC; CDR3: CASSLSGDRFSYNEQFF
size: -; J: TRBJ2-3; V: TRBV19; length: 13; D: -; DNA: TGTGCCAGTAGTCGGGAGTACGGAGATACGCAGTATTTT; CDR3: CASSREYGDTQYF
size: -; J: TRBJ1-2; V: TRBV5-1; length: 14; D: TRBD1; DNA: TGCGCCAGCAGCTCGGGACAGGGAGACTATGGCTACACCTTC; CDR3: CASSSGQGDYGYTF
size: -; J: TRBJ1-1; V: TRBV13; length: 18; D: TRBD1; DNA: TGTGCCAGCAGCGCCTCATGGACAGGGTTCTTTTGGGACACTGAAGCTTTCTTT; CDR3: CASSASWTGFFWDTEAFF
size: -; J: TRBJ2-1; V: TRBV9; length: 16; D: -; DNA: TGTGCCAGCAGCGTACGGGTGACTAGCTCCTACAATGAGCAGTTCTTC; CDR3: CASSVRVTSSYNEQFF
size: once; J: TRBJ1-1; V: TRBV30; length: 12; D: -; DNA: TGCGCCTGGAAGATCAGGAACACTGAAGCTTTCTTT; CDR3: CAWKIRNTEAFF
size: -; J: TRBJ2-7; V: TRBV7-2; length: 15; D: -; DNA: TGTGCCAGCAGCTTAGATCCTTCCGGGACCTACGAGCAGTACTTC; CDR3: CASSLDPSGTYEQYF
size: -; J: TRBJ2-7; V: TRBV15; length: 15; D: -; DNA: TGTGCCACCAGCAGAGGACAGGAGAGCTCCTACGAGCAGTACTTC; CDR3: CATSRGQESSYEQYF
size: -; J: TRBJ1-2; V: TRBV19; length: 14; D: TRBD1; DNA: TGTGCCAGTAGTACTCCTAGACAGGGGTATGGCTACACCTTC; CDR3: CASSTPRQGYGYTF
size: -; J: TRBJ1-1; V: TRBV9; length: 13; D: -; DNA: TGTGCCAGCAGCCCTCCAGAGGGCACTGAAGCTTTCTTT; CDR3: CASSPPEGTEAFF